The sequence of this TCR beta chain was determined in a study of early T cells in non-severe SARS-CoV-2 infection. Study as a whole: Chains stayed unpaired after sequencing of bulk RNA from unsorted whole blood. Study observations and caveats: Reliance on VDJdb matching favored anti-spike CD8 responses; private and CD4 specificities were missed.

Attachment of unique molecular identifiers to individual cDNA molecules was performed. TCRdb ran MiXCR on the 5' RACE reads and lists one entry per CDR3 protein. The data show about 77,000 distinct CDR3 sequences, 7.5% to 10% seen once. On this clonotype: Its cognate antigen is unknown.

Germline CDR1 reads SGHNT; CDR2 reads YENEEA. The CDR3 covers 17 residues. V gave up 5 bases and J gave up 2 bases; unmatched junction bases: 6. The clonotype was recovered from an adult who was a healthcare worker with PCR-confirmed SARS-CoV-2 infection or an uninfected control (not recorded which). Sequencing used whole blood. This sequence joins TRBV11-3 and TRBJ2-3; 14 bases are shared with TRBD2. The CDR3: CASSPGTSGSNTDTQYF. The DNA for the CDR3 is TGTGCCAGCAGCCCCGGGACTAGCGGGAGCAACACAGATACGCAGTATTTT.